Listed here are 7 T cell receptor beta chains from one sample, sequenced in a study of cytomegalovirus exposure and HLA in healthy donors (dated by TCRdb to the late 2010s). Library preparation used the immunoSEQ multiplex PCR assay. For the multiplex PCR, a mixture combining 60 forward primers for TCR Vbeta segments and 13 reverse primers for TCR Jbeta segments was used. TCRdb limited this immuneACCESS table to in-frame rearrangements with V and J called. A share of clones is missing; checked studies link under half to unresolved V genes, and the rest is unexplained. The sample table holds 110,000 to 150,000 clones, of which 65% to 85% were seen once. In total, the top ten clones hold about 6.4% of the sample. Sequences were obtained from PBMCs. All receptors derive from a man aged 25 to 45 in good health and CMV-seronegative.

The chain is built from TRBV29-1 and TRBJ2-1; 11 bases align to TRBD2. The germline V gene has CDR1 SQVTM and CDR2 ANQGSEA. The length of the CDR3 is 13 residues. Unmatched junction bases numbered 10, after V lost 7 bases and J lost 11 bases. CDR3 coding DNA: TGCAGCGCTTGGACTAGCGGGCCCGGCCAGCAGTTCTTC. Translation gives CSAWTSGPGQQFF.

This clone was seen only once. This chain uses TRBV9 with TRBJ1-4; 8 positions agree with TRBD1. The CDR3 extends over 15 amino acids. The junction had 7 bases not matched to a gene; V was cut back by 1 base and J by 8 bases. Germline V gene lookup returns CDR1 SGDLS and CDR2 YYNGEE. The CDR3, as DNA: TGTGCCAGCAGCGTATCGGACAGGGTGGAAGAAAAACTGTTTTTT. The encoded protein is CASSVSDRVEEKLFF.

This clone was picked up one time. This sequence joins TRBV2 and TRBJ1-4; D is ambiguous. The CDR3 loop spans 12 amino acids. Germline CDR1 is SNHLY and CDR2 is FYNNEI. Deletions cut 6 bases from V and 8 bases from J, with 10 bases between. Here the CDR3 reads CASSGEVEKLFF. The CDR3 nucleotides are TGTGCCAGCAGCGGGGAGGTGGAAAAACTGTTTTTT. The complete variable domain, with remaining parts taken from reference TRBV2 and TRBJ1-4, reads EPEVTQTPSHQVTQMGQEVILRCVPISNHLYFYWYRQILGQKVEFLVSFYNNEISEKSEIFDDQFSVERPDGSNFTLKIRSTKLEDSAMYFCASSGEVEKLFFGSGTQLSVL.

The rearrangement uses TRBV5-5 and TRBJ1-2; D not certain. There are 15 residues in the CDR3. Germline CDR1 and CDR2: SGHKS and YYEKEE (reference sequence). With 2 bases removed from V and 0 bases from J, the gap between germline ends came to 11 bases. The CDR3 sequence is CASSLNVNTNYGYTF. The CDR3, as DNA: TGTGCCAGCAGCTTAAATGTTAATACTAACTATGGCTACACCTTC.

The rearrangement links TRBV29-1 to TRBJ1-2, with a weak D call TRBD1 (6 bases). The CDR3 consists of 13 residues. Germline lookup yields CDR1 SQVTM and CDR2 ANQGSEA. V was clipped by 7 bases and J by 4 bases, with 16 bases between them. The CDR3 protein is CSAPSQGSYGYTF. The CDR3, as DNA: TGCAGCGCACCGTCACAGGGATCCTATGGCTACACCTTC.

The chain is built from TRBV4-1 and TRBJ1-1, with D maybe TRBD1 (5 bases). The V and J ends lost 4 bases and 0 bases respectively, with 12 bases between them. Germline CDR1 reads MGHRA; CDR2 reads YSYEKL. The CDR3 totals 15 residues. The CDR3 bases are TGCGCCAGCAGCCCGGGGGAGGGGATGAACACTGAAGCTTTCTTT. It yields the protein CASSPGEGMNTEAFF.

This clone was found a few times. V usage is TRBV7-9 and J usage is TRBJ2-1; TRBD2 matches 9 bases. J gave up 6 bases and V 4 bases, and 7 bases lay outside the gene matches. The CDR3 totals 15 residues. Germline V CDR1 and CDR2: SEHNR, FQNEAQ (reference sequence). The CDR3 coding sequence is TGTGCCAGCAGCTGGAGGCTAGCGGGGTTCAATGAGCAGTTCTTC. Translation: CASSWRLAGFNEQFF.